The present TCR beta chain was sequenced within a study of control samples from healthy donors and cancer patients. Sequencing used immunoSEQ multiplex PCR; TCRdb keeps in-frame clones, though not all of them. The data show some 90,000 clones, about 85% seen once. V was trimmed by 3 bases and J by 6 bases, leaving 5 bases between them. Looked up from germline, CDR1 is MNHEY and CDR2 is SVGEGT. This CDR3 is built from 12 residues. Sequenced material: blood. This clonotype originated in a woman aged 45-65 years in good health. The genes are TRBV6-2 or TRBV6-3 and TRBJ2-2; D uncertain. This chain's CDR3 is CASSYGPGELFF. In nucleotides, the CDR3 is TGTGCCAGCAGTTATGGACCCGGGGAGCTGTTTTTT.